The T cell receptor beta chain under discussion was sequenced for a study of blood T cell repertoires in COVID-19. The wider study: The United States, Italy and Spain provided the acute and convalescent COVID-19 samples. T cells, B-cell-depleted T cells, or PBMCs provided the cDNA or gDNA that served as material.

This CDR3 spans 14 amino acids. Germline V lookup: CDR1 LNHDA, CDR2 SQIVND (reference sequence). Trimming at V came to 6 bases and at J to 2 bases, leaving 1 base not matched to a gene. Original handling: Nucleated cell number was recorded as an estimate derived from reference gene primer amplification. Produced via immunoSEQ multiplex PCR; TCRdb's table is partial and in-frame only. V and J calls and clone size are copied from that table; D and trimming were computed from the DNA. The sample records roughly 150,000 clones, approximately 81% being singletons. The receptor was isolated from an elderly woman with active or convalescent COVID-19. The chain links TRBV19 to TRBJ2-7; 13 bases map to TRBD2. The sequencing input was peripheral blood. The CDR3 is CASSGTSGAYEQYF. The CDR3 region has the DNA TGTGCCAGTAGCGGGACTAGCGGGGCCTACGAGCAGTACTTC.